The 22 T cell receptor beta chains below were found in one sample sequenced in a study of CD8 T cells in Susac syndrome. Random hexamers were used to reverse transcribe about 0.5 to 1 ug of RNA. TCRdb reprocessed the immunoSEQ multiplex PCR reads with MiXCR, giving one entry per CDR3 protein. The table records about 210,000 distinct CDR3 sequences, 80% to 95% of them present only once. The sample was CD4+ T cells from PBMCs. The receptors here all came from a human donor in good health.

V is TRBV12-3 or TRBV12-4 and J is TRBJ1-1; D gene unclear. The V and J ends lost 4 bases and 5 bases respectively, with 8 bases between them. The CDR3 has 12 residues. The CDR3: CASSYRKTEAFF. The DNA of the CDR3 is TGTGCCAGCAGTTACCGGAAGACTGAAGCTTTCTTT.

The V gene is TRBV9, the J gene TRBJ1-1, with a possible D match to TRBD1 (5 bases). V lost 4 bases and J 7 bases, leaving 20 bases between the germline ends. Germline V gene sequence: CDR1 SGDLS, CDR2 YYNGEE. The CDR3 has 15 residues. CDR3 in amino acids: CASSTGEAKAHEAFF. The CDR3 nucleotides read TGTGCCAGCAGCACGGGGGAGGCTAAGGCCCATGAAGCTTTCTTT.

This clonotype was observed once. The rearrangement joins TRBV28 to TRBJ2-3, with a weak D call TRBD2 (7 bases). Per germline, CDR1 MDHEN and CDR2 SYDVKM. This CDR3 has 17 amino acids. Trimming pared 4 bases from V and 1 base from J, leaving 18 bases between. CDR3 nucleotides: TGTGCCAGCAGTTCTCCAGGGAGGGGGACTGGCACAGATACGCAGTATTTT. Translating it yields CASSSPGRGTGTDTQYF.

CDR3 in amino acids: CASSSGPEYEQYV. Written as DNA, the CDR3 is TGTGCCAGTAGTTCCGGGCCCGAATACGAGCAGTACGTC. The chain is built from TRBV19 and TRBJ2-7; D not certain. The CDR3 spans 13 residues. Germline CDR1 LNHDA, CDR2 SQIVND (reference sequence). Deletions cut 5 bases from V and 4 bases from J, with 12 bases between.

This chain connects TRBV7-2 to TRBJ2-3; D ambiguous. Germline CDR1 reads SGHTA; CDR2 reads FQGNSA. Trimming took off 5 bases at V and 0 bases at J, with 3 bases between the two ends. The CDR3 runs to 12 residues. Here the CDR3 DNA reads TGTGCCAGCAGCGCTAGCACAGATACGCAGTATTTT. Encoded protein: CASSASTDTQYF.

The V call is TRBV27, the J call TRBJ2-7, with TRBD1 matching 9 bases. The CDR3 extends over 14 amino acids. Germline CDR1 and CDR2: MNHEY and SMNVEV (reference sequence). The V gene end was trimmed by 5 bases and the J gene end by 3 bases; junction bases not matched to a gene: 5. The CDR3 DNA is TGTGCCAGCAGTCGGACAGGGGATGGCTACGAGCAGTACTTC. It is translated as CASSRTGDGYEQYF.

The chain is built from TRBV4-1 and TRBJ2-3; 12 bases fit TRBD2. The V segment lost 4 bases and the J segment 4 bases; nucleotides outside the gene matches: 6. This CDR3 is 16 amino acids long. The germline gives CDR1 MGHRA, CDR2 YSYEKL. CDR3 residues: CASSLYASGGADTQYF. DNA of the CDR3: TGCGCCAGCAGCCTATACGCTAGCGGGGGGGCAGATACGCAGTATTTT.

The rearrangement joins TRBV4-2 to TRBJ2-1, with 10 nucleotides matching TRBD2. Germline V gene data show CDR1 as LGHNA and CDR2 as YNFKEQ. V gave up 4 bases and J gave up 5 bases; unmatched junction bases: 8. This CDR3 is 16 amino acids long. CDR3 in DNA: TGTGCCAGCAGCCGACTTGAAGCGGGGGGGAACAATGAGCAGTTCTTC. Its translation is CASSRLEAGGNNEQFF.

The chain joins TRBV27 to TRBJ2-2, with D possibly being TRBD1 (5 bases). CDR1 MNHEY and CDR2 SMNVEV come from the germline V gene (reference sequence). Trimming stripped 4 bases from V and 4 bases from J, with 10 bases between. This CDR3 is 14 amino acids long. The CDR3 reads CASSSGLLTGELFF. The CDR3 DNA sequence: TGTGCCAGCAGTTCAGGGTTACTCACCGGGGAGCTGTTTTTT.

The gene calls are TRBV28 and TRBJ2-5; D is tentatively TRBD1 or TRBD2 (5 bases each). The CDR3 is made up of 13 amino acids. Trimming removed 2 bases at V and 6 bases at J, with 10 bases between. Per germline, CDR1 MDHEN and CDR2 SYDVKM. CDR3 DNA sequence: TGTGCCAGCAGTTTAACGGGGCCGAAGACCCAGTACTTC. This codes for CASSLTGPKTQYF.

The chain is built from TRBV7-2 and TRBJ1-6; D gene ambiguous. This CDR3 contains 12 residues. Germline CDR1 is SGHTA and CDR2 is FQGNSA. V dropped 4 bases and J dropped 10 bases, with 8 bases sitting between them. As DNA, the CDR3 is TGTGCCAGCAGCTCCCGACTATCACCCCTCCACTTT. Protein product: CASSSRLSPLHF.

This clonotype was detected once. This chain joins TRBV6-5 and TRBJ2-3; no clear D gene. This CDR3 is 15 amino acids long. V lost 2 bases and J lost 7, with 16 bases in between. Germline V lookup: CDR1 MNHEY, CDR2 SVGAGI. CDR3 sequence (DNA): TGTGCCAGCAGTTACAAGACTTTGGGCATGAATACGCAGTATTTT. This gives the protein CASSYKTLGMNTQYF.

V is TRBV5-1 and J is TRBJ2-3; D uncertain. Trimming shortened V by 0 bases and J by 7 bases, and 9 bases separated the two germline ends. Germline CDR1 and CDR2: SGHRS and YFSETQ. This CDR3 has 13 amino acids. CDR3 bases: TGCGCCAGCAGCTTGGAACCTTCAAATACGCAGTATTTT. Its translation is CASSLEPSNTQYF.

This chain's CDR3 is CASSADLGRSGYTF. CDR3 nucleotide sequence: TGTGCCAGCAGTGCAGATTTAGGACGATCTGGCTACACCTTC. The chain recombines TRBV28 with TRBJ1-2; D gene uncertain. The V end lost 5 bases, the J end lost 7 bases, and 17 bases lay between the germline ends. The germline V gene has CDR1 MDHEN and CDR2 SYDVKM. There are 14 residues in the CDR3.

The genes are TRBV7-8 and TRBJ2-1, with 15 bases fitting TRBD2. Per germline, CDR1 SGHVS and CDR2 FQNEAQ. The CDR3 is 19 residues long. The junction had 14 bases not matched to a gene; V was cut back by 5 bases and J by 6 bases. The DNA of the CDR3 is TGTGCCAGCAGCCGGACTAGCGGGGGGGCCGGGACGGGGCCCAATGAGCAGTTCTTC. Amino acid sequence: CASSRTSGGAGTGPNEQFF.

J is TRBJ2-5 and V is TRBV12-3 or TRBV12-4; maybe TRBD1 (6 bases). V was trimmed by 2 bases and J by 4 bases, leaving 14 bases between them. The CDR3 spans 15 residues. The CDR3 DNA is TGTGCCAGCAGTTTACTCAGGGGTCGGGGAGAGACCCAGTACTTC. Translated: CASSLLRGRGETQYF.

The V gene is TRBV5-1, the J gene TRBJ1-1, with D maybe TRBD1 (5 bases). Trimming stripped 0 bases from V and 11 bases from J, with 11 bases between. The CDR3 contains 12 residues. Germline-derived CDR1 and CDR2 are SGHRS and YFSETQ. The CDR3 is CASSLEWGTAFF. CDR3 sequence (DNA): TGCGCCAGCAGCTTGGAGTGGGGGACCGCTTTCTTT.

V is TRBV6-1 and J is TRBJ2-6, with no clear D. Germline V lookup: CDR1 MNHNS, CDR2 SASEGT. V shed 3 bases and J shed 0 bases, with 6 bases lying between them. The CDR3 is made up of 15 amino acids. As DNA, the CDR3 is TGTGCCAGCAGTGATAGTTTCTCTGGGGCCAACGTCCTGACTTTC. The encoded protein is CASSDSFSGANVLTF.

The chain uses TRBV29-1 and TRBJ2-1; 10 bases are a match to TRBD1. The CDR3 consists of 13 residues. The V and J ends lost 6 bases and 3 bases, in that order; junction bases with no gene match: 2. CDR1 is SQVTM, CDR2 ANQGSEA, per germline. The CDR3, as DNA: TGCAGCGTCCGGGACAGGGGCTACAATGAGCAGTTCTTC. Amino acid sequence: CSVRDRGYNEQFF.

The genes are TRBV3-1 and TRBJ1-5; no definite D call. The germline V gene encodes CDR1 LGHDT and CDR2 YNNKEL (reference sequence). CDR3 size: 13 residues. V was pared by 2 bases and J by 4 bases, with 6 bases between. Written as DNA, the CDR3 is TGTGCCAGCAGCCAATGGTCAAATCAGCCCCAGCATTTT. Protein product: CASSQWSNQPQHF.

The chain joins TRBV3-1 to TRBJ1-2; TRBD1 might be the D (6 bases). The CDR3 spans 19 residues. In germline, CDR1 is LGHDT, CDR2 YNNKEL (reference sequence). Trimming shortened V by 0 bases and J by 0 bases, and 20 bases separated the two germline ends. CDR3: CASSQDRRGRGDTNYGYTF. The CDR3 nucleotides read TGTGCCAGCAGCCAAGATAGGCGGGGCAGGGGCGATACTAACTATGGCTACACCTTC.

The rearrangement links TRBV28 to TRBJ2-6; the D gene could be TRBD1 or TRBD2 (5 bases each). V lost 1 base and J lost 4, with 11 bases in between. CDR1 and CDR2 (germline): MDHEN, SYDVKM. The CDR3 is 16 amino acids. The CDR3 is CASSLLAGTGANVLTF. CDR3 bases: TGTGCCAGCAGTTTATTAGCCGGGACCGGGGCCAACGTCCTGACTTTC. Using reference TRBV28 and TRBJ2-6 for the parts outside the CDR3, the full variable domain is DVKVTQSSRYLVKRTGEKVFLECVQDMDHENMFWYRQDPGLGLRLIYFSYDVKMKEKGDIPEGYSVSREKKERFSLILESASTNQTSMYLCASSLLAGTGANVLTFGAGSRLTVL.